The sequence of this T cell receptor beta chain was determined in a study of blood T cells in healthy people across ages (dated by TCRdb to the mid-2010s). About the full investigation: In model experiments, template switching captured roughly one uniquely barcoded TCR beta cDNA molecule for every two T cells. Age-related changes in TCR beta repertoire diversity were measured in the study by deep sequencing normalized with unique cDNA molecular identifiers. For two donors (one aged 18 to 30 and one aged 80 or older), the study analyzed two additional independent replicas of 1 million unique cDNA reads from the same blood draw. The donors were split into four age groups: young (average about 16 years), middle-aged (over 35), aged (about 56) and long-lived (approximately 80).

Study-wide findings and limitations: Because the CMV infection status of the donors was unknown, age-related changes in expanded clonotypes may potentially have been confounded. Observed TCR beta diversity per million T cells fell roughly linearly with age, and a significant reduction was already apparent by age roughly 40. Compared with the aged group, the long-lived group had more naive CD4+ T cells, fewer expanded clones and increased TCR diversity, a pattern suggesting age selection. The percentage of naive T cells measured by flow cytometry correlated strongly with observed TCR beta diversity. Total diversity estimates from one million sequenced T cells were considered lower bounds and underestimates. Conclusive comparison of naive and antigen-experienced compartments was prevented by the profiling of bulk unsorted PBMCs.

CDR1 SGHTA and CDR2 FQGNSA were looked up in the germline V gene. The CDR3, cysteine through phenylalanine, is 15 amino acids long. Just CDR3 DNA is preserved here, 45 bases in frame from base 1. The donors were roughly 39 Caucasian individuals from Russia, aged roughly 6 to 100 years, who were systemically healthy. Roughly 9.5 milliliters of peripheral blood were drawn from each donor into EDTA-treated Vacutainer tubes. PBMCs were isolated by Ficoll-Paque density-gradient centrifugation, with at least 6.5 million obtained per sample. Trizol reagent was used to extract total RNA from the PBMCs, yielding at least 5 micrograms per sample. For every donor, flow cytometry on a PBMC aliquot measured the percentage of naive CD45RAhigh/CD27high T cells. Remarks on this clonotype: Its antigen is unknown. Germline is not matched at one junction end, which may reflect a read error.

To prepare the library, 5' RACE was applied. For sequencing, an Illumina HiSeq 2500 was employed. A second PCR of roughly 7 to 11 cycles was performed with a sample-barcoded 5' primer and a J-beta primer mix. Each TCR beta cDNA molecule received a unique molecular identifier from a template-switch 5' adaptor carrying 12 random nucleotides. Each sample yielded at least 2.5 million CDR3-containing paired-end reads. The Mint cDNA synthesis kit, primed by a TRBC-specific oligonucleotide, was used to synthesize first-strand cDNA from all RNA. All cDNA was treated with uracil-DNA glycosylase and then went through a first 18-cycle PCR with the universal primers M1SS and BC2_uni_R. Processing in the source paper ran as follows. Normalization of each sample was performed by random selection of 1 million high-quality reads, each carrying a distinct molecular identifier. Instead of being binned into consensus sequences, reads with shared molecular identifiers were discarded. MiTCR, set to a Q25 quality threshold and the strictest error-elimination algorithm, was used for CDR3 identification, clonotype clustering and error correction. Lower-bound total TCR beta diversity was estimated with a nonparametric unseen species model using Euler transformation. Through fastp at Q25 and MiXCR, TCRdb rebuilt clones from the public reads, retaining in-frame beta chains. CDR3 protein duplicates are merged, each entry listing the most common genes and DNA. The V and J calls and clone size are TCRdb's, not the authors'. The sample table holds around 800,000 distinct CDR3 sequences, of which roughly 25% were seen once. The ten top clones hold around 2.9% of the sample.

These data were also filed under a second study, of T cells of mothers and their children. The second study reports: Nine systemically healthy Caucasian individuals served as donors, namely three mothers together with their six children. cDNA synthesis used all of the extracted RNA, with approximately 1.4 ug of RNA in each 15 ul reaction. In the second PCR, sample barcodes and 2-4 random nucleotides were introduced via the M1S primer. Over 9.5 million TCR beta CDR3 reads were obtained for each mother, and millions of reads were obtained for each child. Thymic selection similarly shapes TCR recombination output in related and unrelated pairs, with minor effect from inherited differences. Normalized repertoire overlap was always found to be slightly, but never significantly, higher in related mother-child pairs than in unrelated mother-child pairs. Persistent microchimeric T cell clones were not detected, at a sensitivity of about 90 clones per million clonotypes. The study used deep NGS to compare TCR beta repertoires of mothers and children, seeking features distinguishing related mother-child pairs from unrelated individuals. The mean age was roughly 44 +/- 4 years for the mothers and 11 +/- 4 years for the children. After adapter ligation with NEBNext reagents, the libraries were sequenced on Illumina HiSeq 2000 with 100+100 nt paired-end reads. To prevent cross-contamination, the mother and child libraries were prepared one month apart and sequenced in separate runs. Between roughly 450,000 and 2,000,000 distinct TCR beta clonotypes were identified per donor. Naive TCR beta clonotypes were estimated from low-frequency clonotypes matched to each donor's FACS-determined naive share, without sorting.

The receptor's source is a boy aged 10-17 years in good health. Sequenced: blood. The V and J genes are TRBV7-2 and TRBJ1-2; TRBD1 fits 7 bases in the junction. The CDR3 amino acid sequence is: CASSLQDNPGQPITF. The DNA reads TGTGCTAGCAGCTTACAAGATAACCCGGGACAGCCTATAACCTTC.